This T cell receptor (beta chain) emerged from a study of esophageal squamous cell carcinoma under preoperative chemotherapy. The study's findings and limits: After treatment, tumor-infiltrating lymphocytes seemed to come partly from incoming peripheral T cells, not only local changes. Paclitaxel-nedaplatin therapy caused immediate, substantial clonotype frequency changes.

This clonotype has a single count. Its antigen is unidentified. Stated time point: after preoperative PTX-NDP chemotherapy. Trimming at V came to 6 bases and at J to 6 bases, leaving 17 bases not matched to a gene. Germline values: CDR1 MNHNS, CDR2 SASEGT. This CDR3 is 19 amino acids long. TCRdb re-called the PCR reads through MiXCR, storing one row per CDR3 protein. The sample lists around 11,000 distinct CDR3 sequences; about 63% were seen once. This sample was obtained from a patient given preoperative chemotherapy. J is TRBJ2-2 and V is TRBV6-1; 12 nucleotides agree with TRBD2. This TCR was recovered from a human donor with esophageal squamous cell carcinoma. The donor label of this sample is uncertain. The CDR3 sequence: CASSPLAGGPISPPGELFF. The CDR3 DNA is TGTGCCAGCAGCCCCCTAGCGGGAGGGCCGATTAGTCCCCCCGGGGAGCTGTTTTTT.